The 10 T cell receptor beta chains listed next were all sequenced from one sample in a study of blood T cell repertoires in COVID-19. Here immunoSEQ multiplex PCR was the method, and the copy in TCRdb shows in-frame clones only, minus some. Of around 220,000 clones listed, 86% are singletons. Input material: peripheral blood. Receptor source: a woman aged 50 to 60 with acute or convalescent COVID-19.

The chain uses TRBV7-9 and TRBJ2-1; D is perhaps TRBD1 (6 bases). Trimming took off 3 bases at V and 9 bases at J, with 27 bases between the two ends. The CDR3 is 18 amino acids. CDR1 is SEHNR, CDR2 FQNEAQ, per germline (reference sequence). For the CDR3, the DNA is TGTGCCAGCAGCTTGGGGGCTAAACGAGGAGTGTTGGGTAGTGAGCAGTTCTTC. Translating gives CASSLGAKRGVLGSEQFF.

The DNA for the CDR3 is TGTGCCATCAAGAGGGGAGGTCAAGAGACCCAGTACTTC. Amino acids: CAIKRGGQETQYF. This chain uses TRBV10-3 with TRBJ2-5; a possible D gene is TRBD2 (6 bases). CDR1 is ENHRY, CDR2 SYGVKD, per germline. Trimming left V 7 bases short and J 2 bases short, with 11 bases between. The CDR3 sequence is 13 residues long.

The J gene is TRBJ2-1, the V gene TRBV2; D possibly corresponds to TRBD1 (6 bases). The V end was cut by 6 bases, the J end by 3 bases, with 18 bases between. The CDR3 extends over 16 amino acids. Germline CDR1 SNHLY, CDR2 FYNNEI. CDR3 bases: TGTGCCAGCAGCCCCGGGACAAGGGCGTTCTACAATGAGCAGTTCTTC. Translating it yields CASSPGTRAFYNEQFF.

A word on this clone: Other DNA sequences from this sample encode an identical CDR3 as well. V is TRBV20-1 and J is TRBJ2-3, with D unresolved. Germline V gene lookup returns CDR1 DFQATT and CDR2 SNEGSKA (reference sequence). There are 11 residues in the CDR3. V gave up 5 bases and J gave up 0 bases, with 3 bases separating them. The CDR3 DNA follows: TGCAGTGCTCTCAGCACAGATACGCAGTATTTT. It encodes CSALSTDTQYF.

The CDR3 bases are TGTGCCTGGAGTCAACACAGGACAGGGACTAATGAAAAACTGTTTTTT. This translates into CAWSQHRTGTNEKLFF. The rearrangement joins TRBV30 to TRBJ1-4; 8 bases are a match to TRBD1. The CDR3 has 16 residues. The germline gives CDR1 GTSNPN, CDR2 SVGIG (reference sequence). V lost 2 bases, J lost 2 bases, and 7 bases stayed unmatched.

The chain recombines TRBV24-1 with TRBJ1-2; D is uncertain. Germline loops: CDR1 KGHDR, CDR2 SFDVKD. The CDR3 runs 13 residues. Trimming took 4 bases from V and 1 from J, leaving 6 bases between them. DNA of the CDR3: TGTGCCACCAGTGAAAGCCTTAACTATGGCTACACCTTC. Translation gives CATSESLNYGYTF.

V is TRBV5-1 and J is TRBJ1-1, with D unclear. This CDR3 contains 13 residues. V was trimmed by 0 bases and J by 2 bases, leaving 5 bases between them. CDR1 and CDR2 (germline): SGHRS, YFSETQ. The CDR3 is CASSLDSNTEAFF. The CDR3 DNA reads TGCGCCAGCAGCTTGGACAGTAACACTGAAGCTTTCTTT.

J is TRBJ2-5 and V is TRBV7-2; TRBD2 matches 10 bases. Germline values: CDR1 SGHTA, CDR2 FQGNSA. After removal of 10 bases from V and 5 bases from J, the junction contained 1 base not matched to a gene. CDR3 length: 11 residues. The CDR3 region is CAIAGGETQYF. The CDR3 region has the DNA TGTGCCATAGCGGGAGGCGAGACCCAGTACTTC.

The J gene is TRBJ2-1, the V gene TRBV2, with D possibly TRBD2 on 7 matching bases. The CDR3 has 14 amino acids. The germline V gene has CDR1 SNHLY and CDR2 FYNNEI. Between the trimmed V and J ends, which lost 4 bases and 8 bases, there was a span of 15 bases. The CDR3 loop reads CASSVRGGADEQFF. The CDR3 region has the DNA TGTGCCAGCAGTGTAAGGGGGGGGGCCGATGAGCAGTTCTTC.

This chain joins TRBV3-1 (or the pseudogene TRBV3-2) and TRBJ1-2; 8 nucleotides agree with TRBD1. The CDR3 totals 13 residues. Trimming removed 3 bases from V and 4 bases from J; junction bases left unmatched: 1. Germline CDR1 is LGHDT and CDR2 is YNNKEL (reference sequence). The CDR3 DNA follows: TGTGCCAGCAGCCAGCAGGGGGCCTATGGCTACACCTTC. This codes for CASSQQGAYGYTF.